This T cell receptor beta chain appears in the sequencing data of a study of blood T cells in healthy people across ages. Whole-study findings and limits: Estimated diversity, derived from one million T cells, was regarded as an underestimate.

This clonotype was recorded at least ten times. The antigen remains undetermined. Together with a sample-barcoded 5' primer, a J-beta primer mix was included in a second PCR lasting roughly 6 to 12 cycles. TCRdb independently ran MiXCR on the 5' RACE reads; one entry per CDR3 protein. The sample consists of about 640,000 distinct CDR3 sequences, about 30% of them appearing once. Trimming shortened V by 5 bases and J by 0 bases, and 14 bases separated the two germline ends. Per the germline V gene, CDR1 is MDHEN and CDR2 is SYDVKM. The CDR3 has 15 residues. The chain uses TRBV28 and TRBJ2-7; D is unresolved. The receptor's source is a woman older than 75 in good health. The sequenced sample was blood. CDR3 sequence: CASSPIRTYSYEQYF. In DNA, the CDR3 is TGTGCCAGCAGTCCTATTCGGACCTACTCCTACGAGCAGTACTTC.